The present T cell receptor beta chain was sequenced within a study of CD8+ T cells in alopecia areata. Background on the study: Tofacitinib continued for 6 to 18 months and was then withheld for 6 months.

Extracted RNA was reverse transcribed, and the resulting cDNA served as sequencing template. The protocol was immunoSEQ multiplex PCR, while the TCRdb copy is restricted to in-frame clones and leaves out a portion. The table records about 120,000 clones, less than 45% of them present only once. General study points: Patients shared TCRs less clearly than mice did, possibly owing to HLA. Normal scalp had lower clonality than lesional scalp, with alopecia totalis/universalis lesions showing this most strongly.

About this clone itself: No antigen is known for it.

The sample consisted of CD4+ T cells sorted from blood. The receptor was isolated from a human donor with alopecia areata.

CDR3: CAISDTSGGPPDTQYF. For the CDR3, the DNA is TGTGCCATCAGTGATACTAGCGGGGGGCCGCCAGATACGCAGTATTTT. The rearrangement uses TRBV10-3 and TRBJ2-3; 12 nucleotides match TRBD2. Trimming removed 3 bases from V and 4 bases from J; junction bases left unmatched: 5. This CDR3 contains 16 residues. The germline gives CDR1 ENHRY, CDR2 SYGVKD.